This TCR beta chain stems from a study of T cell changes during pregnancy in multiple sclerosis. Produced via immunoSEQ multiplex PCR; TCRdb's table is partial and in-frame only. The sample lists tens of thousands of clones, approximately 94% seen once, with roughly 0.81% in the top ten. This specimen consisted of peripheral blood, obtained in the third trimester of pregnancy. This TCR came from a female donor with multiple sclerosis, enrolled in a pregnancy study.

In nucleotides, the CDR3 is TGTGCCAGCAGCTTAGAAATAGCGGGAGTACTGGCCAACTCCTACAATGAGCAGTTCTTC. The encoded protein is CASSLEIAGVLANSYNEQFF. This chain joins TRBV7-6 and TRBJ2-1; TRBD2 matches 9 bases. CDR1 SGHVS and CDR2 FNYEAQ come from the germline V gene. Trimming cost V 1 base and J 0 bases; bases outside gene matches: 13. This CDR3 has 20 residues.